One sample yielded the 3 T cell receptor beta chains listed below, sequenced in a study of shared clonotypes between healthy human individuals. Sequencing was performed with immunoSEQ multiplex PCR; in TCRdb, only in-frame clones are kept and a portion is missing. This sample has under 2,000,000 clones, with 85% to 95% found just once. Positively selected for CCR7, the CD45RO-negative cells used as naive CD8 cells excluded terminally differentiated effector memory CD45RA+ cells. What was sequenced was naive CD8+ T cells sorted from blood. These TCRs come from a man aged 18-30 years in good health.

V is TRBV7-9 and J is TRBJ1-1; maybe TRBD1 (5 bases). The CDR3 covers 14 residues. The germline V and J ends were trimmed by 5 bases and 8 bases, with 18 bases remaining between them. Germline V CDR1 and CDR2: SEHNR, FQNEAQ (reference sequence). In nucleotides, the CDR3 is TGTGCCAGCAGCAAAACGGGGACGTTGGACGAAGCTTTCTTT. Its translation is CASSKTGTLDEAFF.

This clone has a handful of counts. V usage is TRBV7-9 and J usage is TRBJ1-5; 8 nucleotides line up with TRBD1. In germline, CDR1 is SEHNR, CDR2 FQNEAQ (reference sequence). The V and J ends lost 1 base and 5 bases, in that order; junction bases with no gene match: 1. The CDR3 has 14 amino acids. The CDR3: CASSLETGDQPQHF. The CDR3 coding sequence is TGTGCCAGCAGCTTAGAGACAGGGGATCAGCCCCAGCATTTT.

This chain connects TRBV2 to TRBJ2-3; D is possibly TRBD2 (6 bases). V lost 4 bases and J 5 bases, leaving 13 bases between the germline ends. Germline V gives CDR1 SNHLY, CDR2 FYNNEI. The CDR3 extends over 14 amino acids. CDR3 nucleotides: TGTGCCAGCAGTGGGCGCCAGCGGGTAGATACGCAGTATTTT. It is translated as CASSGRQRVDTQYF.